The 24 T cell receptor beta chains below all came from one sample that was sequenced in a study of control samples from healthy donors and cancer patients. Only in-frame clones appear in the TCRdb table, and some are missing; sequencing was by immunoSEQ multiplex PCR. The sample has approximately 140,000 clones; approximately 94% are singletons. Specimen: blood. Receptors originate from a middle-aged man in good health.

This clone came up a few times. The chain joins TRBV5-1 to TRBJ1-1, with unresolved D. Trimming shortened V by 0 bases and J by 3 bases, and 15 bases separated the two germline ends. This CDR3 has 16 amino acids. CDR1 and CDR2 from the germline V gene are SGHRS and YFSETQ. The DNA of the CDR3 is TGCGCCAGCAGCTTGGAGCCAGCGGGCGGCGACACTGAAGCTTTCTTT. Its protein is CASSLEPAGGDTEAFF.

V and J are TRBV7-9 and TRBJ2-4, with 7 bases identical to TRBD1. Germline V gives CDR1 SEHNR, CDR2 FQNEAQ (reference sequence). The CDR3 consists of 16 residues. V lost 5 bases, J lost 0 bases, and 7 bases stayed unmatched. For the CDR3, the DNA is TGTGCCAGCAGCCCTGGACAGGTCCTAGCCAAAAACATTCAGTACTTC. This gives the protein CASSPGQVLAKNIQYF. Full variable domain (missing parts from reference TRBV7-9 and TRBJ2-4): DTGVSQNPRHKITKRGQNVTFRCDPISEHNRLYWYRQTLGQGPEFLTYFQNEAQLEKSRLLSDRFSAERPKGSFSTLEIQRTEQGDSAMYLCASSPGQVLAKNIQYFGAGTRLSVL.

The V gene is TRBV19, the J gene TRBJ2-6; no clear D. The CDR3 runs to 15 residues. Germline assignment: CDR1 LNHDA and CDR2 SQIVND (reference sequence). V gave up 6 bases and J gave up 0 bases, with 9 bases separating them. The chain's CDR3 is CASSGKSSGANVLTF. The CDR3 DNA reads as TGTGCCAGTAGCGGAAAAAGCTCTGGGGCCAACGTCCTGACTTTC.

V is TRBV4-2 and J is TRBJ1-4; 9 bases are shared with TRBD1. The J segment lost 4 bases and the V segment lost 4 bases, leaving 7 bases of the junction unmatched. The CDR3 extends over 16 amino acids. CDR1 LGHNA and CDR2 YNFKEQ come from the germline V gene. The CDR3 sequence: CASSPREGQGNEKLFF. Written as DNA, the CDR3 is TGTGCCAGCAGCCCTCGGGAGGGACAGGGTAATGAAAAACTGTTTTTT.

This clone has just one count. The V call is TRBV7-2, the J call TRBJ2-1; D is undetermined. Germline CDR1 and CDR2: SGHTA and FQGNSA. V was shortened by 5 bases and J by 6 bases, with 14 bases between the two germline ends. CDR3 length: 14 amino acids. The chain's CDR3 is CASSPGHLVNEQFF. The CDR3 nucleotides read TGTGCCAGCAGCCCCGGCCACCTGGTCAATGAGCAGTTCTTC.

The chain uses TRBV5-1 and TRBJ1-2; D is unresolved. This CDR3 region has 12 residues. Per the germline V gene, CDR1 is SGHRS and CDR2 is YFSETQ. Trimming removed 0 bases from V and 3 bases from J, with 3 bases in between. CDR3 DNA: TGCGCCAGCAGCTTGGGGGACTATGGCTACACCTTC. This translates into CASSLGDYGYTF.

The V gene is TRBV28, the J gene TRBJ2-2; 11 bases align to TRBD2. V dropped 6 bases and J dropped 4; count of bases not matched to a gene: 7. CDR1 MDHEN and CDR2 SYDVKM come from the germline V gene. This CDR3 spans 16 amino acids. CDR3 coding DNA: TGTGCCAGCAGGAATAGACTAGCGGGACGCACCGGGGAGCTGTTTTTT. It codes for CASRNRLAGRTGELFF.

The chain has TRBV27 and TRBJ1-1, with D possibly TRBD1 on 5 matching bases. CDR1 is MNHEY and CDR2 is SMNVEV in the germline V gene (reference sequence). Between the trimmed V and J ends, which lost 8 bases and 11 bases, there was a span of 18 bases. The CDR3 is 12 residues long. The CDR3 DNA follows: TGTGCCAGCGGGGGGGTAGGGCTTGGGGCTTTCTTT. It codes for CASGGVGLGAFF.

The V and J genes are TRBV27 and TRBJ1-2; 10 positions agree with TRBD1. After removal of 5 bases from V and 7 bases from J, the junction contained 4 bases not matched to a gene. Germline CDR1 reads MNHEY; CDR2 reads SMNVEV (reference sequence). The length of the CDR3 is 13 residues. The CDR3 here is CASSHDRGLGYTF. Written as DNA, the CDR3 is TGTGCCAGCAGTCACGACAGGGGGCTTGGCTACACCTTC.

This rearrangement joins TRBV19 to TRBJ2-7, with 10 bases identical to TRBD2. After removal of 6 bases from V and 3 bases from J, the junction contained 11 bases not matched to a gene. Germline V gene lookup returns CDR1 LNHDA and CDR2 SQIVND (reference sequence). The CDR3 has 16 residues. The CDR3 loop reads CASRSASGRSSYEQYF. The CDR3 DNA reads as TGTGCCAGTAGATCGGCTAGCGGGAGATCGAGCTACGAGCAGTACTTC.

The rearrangement links TRBV7-2 to TRBJ1-2; a weak D match, TRBD1 (5 bases). The V gene lost 4 bases and the J gene lost 3 bases, with 15 bases spanning the gap. CDR3 length: 15 amino acids. Germline assignment: CDR1 SGHTA and CDR2 FQGNSA. CDR3 sequence reads: CASSSSGRIHYGYTF. The CDR3 nucleotides read TGTGCCAGCAGCTCCTCGGGACGCATCCACTATGGCTACACCTTC.

The rearrangement links TRBV6-1 to TRBJ2-5; D perhaps matches TRBD2 (5 bases). V shed 2 bases and J shed 5 bases, with 9 bases lying between them. Germline lookup yields CDR1 MNHNS and CDR2 SASEGT. CDR3 length equals 13 residues. CDR3 in amino acids: CASSERGRETQYF. The CDR3 region has the DNA TGTGCCAGCAGTGAAAGAGGGCGGGAGACCCAGTACTTC.

The chain couples TRBV19 to TRBJ2-7; a weak D match, TRBD1 (5 bases). The CDR3 loop spans 14 amino acids. Germline V gives CDR1 LNHDA, CDR2 SQIVND (reference sequence). Trimming pared 5 bases from V and 0 bases from J, leaving 11 bases between. The CDR3 sequence is CASSSRQFSYEQYF. DNA of the CDR3: TGTGCCAGTAGTTCCCGACAGTTCTCCTACGAGCAGTACTTC.

This chain links TRBV18 with TRBJ1-1, with a possible D match to TRBD1 (6 bases). Germline assignment: CDR1 KGHSH and CDR2 LQKENI. The CDR3 is 14 residues long. Deletions cut 3 bases from V and 6 bases from J, with 14 bases between. In DNA form, the CDR3 reads TGTGCCAGCTCACCGAGACAGGTTAACGCTGAAGCTTTCTTT. Its translation: CASSPRQVNAEAFF. Filled out from reference TRBV18 and TRBJ1-1, the complete variable domain reads NAGVMQNPRHLVRRRGQEARLRCSPMKGHSHVYWYRQLPEEGLKFMVYLQKENIIDESGMPKERFSAEFPKEGPSILRIQQVVRGDSAAYFCASSPRQVNAEAFFGQGTRLTVV.

The CDR3 region is CASRRKGETSGFSYNEQFF. The CDR3 DNA reads TGTGCCAGCAGACGTAAAGGTGAGACTAGCGGGTTCTCCTACAATGAGCAGTTCTTC. The chain employs TRBV27 and TRBJ2-1; 10 bases are shared with TRBD2. V lost 6 bases to trimming and J lost 0 bases; unmatched junction nucleotides: 14. Germline CDR1 and CDR2: MNHEY and SMNVEV (reference sequence). This CDR3 spans 19 amino acids.

V is TRBV5-5 and J is TRBJ1-5; 8 nucleotides align to TRBD1. The germline V gene encodes CDR1 SGHKS and CDR2 YYEKEE (reference sequence). The CDR3 sequence is 14 residues long. With 3 bases clipped from V and 4 bases from J, the junction kept 3 bases outside the gene matches. As DNA, the CDR3 is TGTGCCAGCAGCTGGACAGGGTCTAATCAGCCCCAGCATTTT. This encodes CASSWTGSNQPQHF. Supplemented by reference TRBV5-5 and TRBJ1-5, the full variable domain reads DAGVTQSPTHLIKTRGQQVTLRCSPISGHKSVSWYQQVLGQGPQFIFQYYEKEERGRGNFPDRFSARQFPNYSSELNVNALLLGDSALYLCASSWTGSNQPQHFGDGTRLSIL.

The chain combines TRBV5-1 with TRBJ2-1; 10 positions agree with TRBD1. The V gene's germline CDR1 is SGHRS and CDR2 YFSETQ. CDR3 length: 15 amino acids. J was trimmed by 6 bases and V by 2 bases; bases with no gene match: 5. CDR3 nucleotides: TGCGCCAGCAGCTTAGGACAGGGGGGTTTCAATGAGCAGTTCTTC. Protein: CASSLGQGGFNEQFF.

The chain is built from TRBV5-5 and TRBJ1-3, with D possibly being TRBD1 (6 bases). Germline V gene lookup returns CDR1 SGHKS and CDR2 YYEKEE (reference sequence). V lost 0 bases, J lost 4 bases, and 14 bases lay in between. This CDR3 comprises 16 residues. CDR3 in amino acids: CASSLEGGAYGNTIYF. The CDR3 nucleotides are TGTGCCAGCAGCTTGGAAGGGGGAGCTTACGGAAACACCATATATTTT. Full variable domain (rest looked up from reference TRBV5-5 and TRBJ1-3): DAGVTQSPTHLIKTRGQQVTLRCSPISGHKSVSWYQQVLGQGPQFIFQYYEKEERGRGNFPDRFSARQFPNYSSELNVNALLLGDSALYLCASSLEGGAYGNTIYFGEGSWLTVV.

This clone was recorded a few times. This chain links TRBV5-1 with TRBJ2-1; D could derive from TRBD1 or TRBD2 (5 bases each). Germline V gives CDR1 SGHRS, CDR2 YFSETQ. The ends were cut back, 2 bases at V and 9 bases at J, with 27 bases in the middle. There are 18 residues in the CDR3. The CDR3 DNA is TGCGCCAGCAGCTTTGTACCCAGCAGCTTTGTGGGGACGGGTGAGCAGTTCTTC. Translated: CASSFVPSSFVGTGEQFF.

In this sample, this clone turned up once. The rearrangement uses TRBV9 and TRBJ2-2; 7 bases line up with TRBD1. CDR3 size: 15 residues. The germline gives CDR1 SGDLS, CDR2 YYNGEE. Unmatched junction bases numbered 5, after V lost 3 bases and J lost 3 bases. The CDR3 bases are TGTGCCAGCAGCGACGACAGGGCTGACACCGGGGAGCTGTTTTTT. This codes for CASSDDRADTGELFF.

The chain carries TRBV27 and TRBJ2-5, with D perhaps matching TRBD2 (6 bases). Trimming removed 4 bases at V and 5 bases at J, with 14 bases between. The germline V gene has CDR1 MNHEY and CDR2 SMNVEV (reference sequence). The CDR3 totals 14 residues. The CDR3 bases are TGTGCCAGCAGTTACGGGACTCCGGAGGAGACCCAGTACTTC. Amino acids: CASSYGTPEETQYF.

This clone is categorized as medium-sized. The J gene is TRBJ1-6, the V gene TRBV6-2 or TRBV6-3; D call uncertain. This CDR3 contains 14 residues. Looked up from germline, CDR1 is MNHEY and CDR2 is SVGEGT. Trimming cost V 4 bases and J 7 bases, with 11 bases left between them. The CDR3 nucleotides are TGTGCCAGCAGTTTTGAATACCCAAATTCACCCCTCCACTTT. Encoded protein: CASSFEYPNSPLHF.

The genes are TRBV30 and TRBJ2-6; TRBD1 is a possible D gene (5 bases). V gave up 2 bases and J gave up 4 bases, with 6 bases separating them. Germline-derived CDR1 and CDR2 are GTSNPN and SVGIG (reference sequence). The CDR3 consists of 13 residues. This CDR3 is CAWSQGGANVLTF. The CDR3 DNA sequence: TGTGCCTGGAGTCAGGGAGGGGCCAACGTCCTGACTTTC.

The chain has TRBV2 and TRBJ1-5; TRBD1 is a possible D gene (6 bases). In germline, CDR1 is SNHLY, CDR2 FYNNEI. This CDR3 region has 13 residues. Trimming took 7 bases from V and 6 from J, leaving 13 bases between them. CDR3 bases: TGTGCCAGCATGAACAGGGAGAGTCAGCCCCAGCATTTT. This gives the protein CASMNRESQPQHF.